This paragraph covers one TCR beta chain sequence. The sample is drawn from a study of cytomegalovirus exposure and HLA in healthy donors. PCR employed 60 Vbeta and 13 Jbeta primers. Method: immunoSEQ multiplex PCR; TCRdb's copy keeps in-frame clones and lacks some. The table includes roughly 190,000 clones, more than 75% detected once. Losses at the gene ends were 4 bases for V and 3 bases for J; bases not matched to a gene: 7. Germline CDR1 and CDR2: MNHNS and SASEGT. This CDR3 contains 15 residues. What was sequenced was PBMCs. The origin of this receptor is a woman between 18 and 29 years old in good health and CMV-seronegative. The rearrangement links TRBV6-1 to TRBJ1-2; 8 positions agree with TRBD1. In DNA, the CDR3 is TGTGCCAGCAGTGCCGGACAGGGAGGGGACTATGGCTACACCTTC. It translates to CASSAGQGGDYGYTF.